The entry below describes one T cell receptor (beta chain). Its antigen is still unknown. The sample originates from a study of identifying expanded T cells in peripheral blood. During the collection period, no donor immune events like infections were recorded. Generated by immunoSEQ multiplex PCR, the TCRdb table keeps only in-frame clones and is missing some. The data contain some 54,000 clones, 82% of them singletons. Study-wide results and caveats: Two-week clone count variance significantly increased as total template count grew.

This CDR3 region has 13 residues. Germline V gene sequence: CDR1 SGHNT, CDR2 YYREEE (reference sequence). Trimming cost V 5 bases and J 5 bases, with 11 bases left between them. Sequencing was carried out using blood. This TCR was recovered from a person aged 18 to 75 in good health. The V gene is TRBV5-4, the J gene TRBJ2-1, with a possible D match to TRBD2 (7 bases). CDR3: CASRGGGHNEQFF. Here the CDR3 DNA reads TGTGCCAGCAGGGGCGGGGGCCACAATGAGCAGTTCTTC.